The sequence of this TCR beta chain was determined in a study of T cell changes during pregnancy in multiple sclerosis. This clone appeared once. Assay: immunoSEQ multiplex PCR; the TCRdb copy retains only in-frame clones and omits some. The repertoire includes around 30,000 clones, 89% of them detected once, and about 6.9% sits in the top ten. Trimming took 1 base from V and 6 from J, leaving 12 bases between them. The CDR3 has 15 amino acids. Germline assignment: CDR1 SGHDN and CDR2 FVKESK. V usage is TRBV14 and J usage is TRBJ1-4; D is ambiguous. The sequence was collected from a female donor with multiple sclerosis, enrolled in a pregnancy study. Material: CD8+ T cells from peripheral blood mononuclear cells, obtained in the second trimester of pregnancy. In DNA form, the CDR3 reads TGTGCCAGCAGCCAAGGCGGCAGATCATATGAAAAACTGTTTTTT. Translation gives CASSQGGRSYEKLFF.